The source of this T cell receptor (beta chain) is a study of early T cells in non-severe SARS-CoV-2 infection. CDR3 length: 12 residues. CDR1 is SQVTM, CDR2 ANQGSEA, per germline. V lost 6 bases and J 0 bases, leaving 6 bases between the germline ends. This clonotype was counted only a few times. TCRdb used MiXCR to reprocess the 5' RACE reads, holding one entry per CDR3 protein. The table has 25,000 to 30,000 distinct CDR3 sequences, about 5% seen once. This sequence was found in an adult who was a healthcare worker with PCR-confirmed SARS-CoV-2 infection or an uninfected control (not recorded which). Specimen: whole blood. The V and J genes are TRBV29-1 and TRBJ1-5, with a tentative D call TRBD1 (5 bases). The CDR3 coding sequence is TGCAGCGTCCAGGGTAGCAATCAGCCCCAGCATTTT. The encoded protein is CSVQGSNQPQHF.